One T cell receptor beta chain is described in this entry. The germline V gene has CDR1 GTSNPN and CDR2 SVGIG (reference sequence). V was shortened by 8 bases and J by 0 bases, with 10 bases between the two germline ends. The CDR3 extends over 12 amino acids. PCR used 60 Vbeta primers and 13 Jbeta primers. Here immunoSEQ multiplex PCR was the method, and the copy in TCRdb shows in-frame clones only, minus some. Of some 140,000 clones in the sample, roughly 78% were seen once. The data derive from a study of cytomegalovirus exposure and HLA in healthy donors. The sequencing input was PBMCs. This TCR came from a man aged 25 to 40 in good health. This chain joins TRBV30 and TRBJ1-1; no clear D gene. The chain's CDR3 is CARTHLNTEAFF. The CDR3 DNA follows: TGTGCCCGGACCCACTTGAACACTGAAGCTTTCTTT.